This T cell receptor beta chain was captured by sequencing in a study of OX40 agonist ivuxolimab in advanced cancers. V was shortened by 1 base and J by 6 bases, with 15 bases between the two germline ends. Germline values: CDR1 LNHDA, CDR2 SQIVND (reference sequence). CDR3 size: 16 residues. This clone was counted between two and nine times. Clones were sequenced by immunoSEQ multiplex PCR, and TCRdb holds only the in-frame ones, with some missing. Altogether 65,000 to 80,000 clones are present, approximately 80% being singletons, with the ten largest covering approximately 6.8%. The source was CD4+ or CD8+ T cells sorted from blood, collected in a trial of the OX40 agonist ivuxolimab. The rearrangement uses TRBV19 and TRBJ2-2; unclear D gene. The sequence came from an adult with an advanced solid tumor such as melanoma, head and neck, liver or kidney cancer. The CDR3 DNA reads TGTGCCAGTAGTATAGCTTACCACGCTAGGGCCGGGGAGCTGTTTTTT. Residues: CASSIAYHARAGELFF.